The source of this T cell receptor (beta chain) is a study of post-analysis software for immune sequencing data. Study-level background: Recorded subtypes: relapsing-remitting, secondary progressive, progressive-relapsing; some patients unannotated.

CDR3 length equals 15 residues. The germline CDR1 and CDR2 sequences are MDHEN and SYDVKM. V was cut by 4 bases and J by 1 base, with 12 bases left in between. The library was made from cDNA and included unique molecular identifiers. From around 0.96 to 9.9 million T cells, roughly 530,000 cDNA molecules were obtained. Each CDR3 protein gets one entry after TCRdb re-called the PCR reads with MiXCR. This table holds roughly 730,000 distinct CDR3 sequences, roughly 29% found once. Findings and caveats of the study: Those samples that were prepared in the same batch co-clustered strongly by F measure. With TRBV5-6, TRBV5-1 and TRBV20-1 included, about five TRBV segments were more frequent in patients than in controls. There was significantly lower normalized Chao1 diversity in multiple sclerosis patients than in controls.

A remark on this clonotype: No antigen is known for it.

This chain links TRBV28 with TRBJ2-3; unclear D gene. The source material was blood. This receptor was obtained from a girl aged 5 to 17 with multiple sclerosis. The chain's CDR3 is CASSSISGGTDTQYF. The CDR3, as DNA: TGTGCCAGCAGTTCCATTTCCGGCGGCACAGATACGCAGTATTTT.